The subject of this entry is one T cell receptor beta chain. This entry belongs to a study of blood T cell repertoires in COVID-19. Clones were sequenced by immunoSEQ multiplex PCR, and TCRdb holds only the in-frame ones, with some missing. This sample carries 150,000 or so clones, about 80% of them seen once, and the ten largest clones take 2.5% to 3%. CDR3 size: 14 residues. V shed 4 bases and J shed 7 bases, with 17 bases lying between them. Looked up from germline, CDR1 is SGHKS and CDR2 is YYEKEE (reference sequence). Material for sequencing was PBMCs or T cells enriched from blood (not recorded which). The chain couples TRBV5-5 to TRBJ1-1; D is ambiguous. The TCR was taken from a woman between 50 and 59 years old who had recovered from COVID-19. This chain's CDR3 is CASSPGLGDLEAFF. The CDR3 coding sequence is TGTGCCAGCAGCCCCGGGTTGGGAGACCTTGAAGCTTTCTTT.